This T cell receptor (beta chain) derives from a study of blood T cell repertoires in COVID-19. Original analysis: Using reference gene primer amplification, nucleated cell counts were estimated. Data came from immunoSEQ multiplex PCR; TCRdb stores just in-frame clones and leaves some out. The V and J calls and clone size were taken over from that table, and D and trimming were inferred from the DNA. This sample has more than 60,000 clones, with 88% found just once. This CDR3 has 14 residues. The V end lost 6 bases, the J end lost 7 bases, and 16 bases lay between the germline ends. The germline V gene has CDR1 MNHEY and CDR2 SVGEGT.

This clonotype originated in a woman aged 60-70 years with COVID-19, enrolled during active disease. V and J are TRBV6-2 or TRBV6-3 and TRBJ1-5; D is uncertain. The sequenced sample consisted of peripheral blood. The CDR3 spells CASSSQQHGQPQHF. The CDR3 bases are TGTGCCAGCAGCTCACAGCAGCATGGCCAGCCCCAGCATTTT.